The 29 T cell receptor beta chains below were found in one sample sequenced in a study of T cells in Graves' hyperthyroidism and ophthalmopathy. TCR beta CDR3 region amplification was performed from RNA transcripts. Primed by the HTBI set, a first-round RT-PCR was run on the TCR CDR3. TCRdb independently ran MiXCR on the multiplex PCR reads; one entry per CDR3 protein. Of more than 150,000 distinct CDR3 sequences listed, approximately 15% are singletons. Specimen: blood. The receptors were sampled from a woman aged 50 to 60 with Graves' hyperthyroidism.

The chain combines TRBV20-1 with TRBJ2-5; D may be TRBD1 or TRBD2 (5 bases each). Germline CDR1 reads DFQATT; CDR2 reads SNEGSKA (reference sequence). V gave up 4 bases and J gave up 0 bases, with 15 bases separating them. This CDR3 spans 15 amino acids. In DNA, the CDR3 is TGCAGTGCTAAAGGGGACGGAAGGAACCAAGAGACCCAGTACTTC. As protein: CSAKGDGRNQETQYF.

This clonotype was seen only a few times. V and J are TRBV4-2 and TRBJ2-1, with 8 bases aligning to TRBD2. J gave up 7 bases and V 1 base, and 9 bases lay outside the gene matches. Germline CDR1 reads LGHNA; CDR2 reads YNFKEQ. This CDR3 is built from 16 residues. CDR3 nucleotide sequence: TGTGCCAGCAGCCAAGTGGACGGCGGGGGGCGTAATGAGCAGTTCTTC. Encoded protein: CASSQVDGGGRNEQFF.

This clonotype was detected many times. V gene TRBV29-1 combines with J gene TRBJ1-1; 7 bases fit TRBD1. There are 12 residues in the CDR3. Germline assignment: CDR1 SQVTM and CDR2 ANQGSEA. Germline trimming cut 7 bases from V and 7 bases from J; bases unmatched to any gene: 9. The CDR3 region is CSGVTGLIEAFF. The CDR3 bases are TGCAGCGGCGTGACAGGGTTGATTGAAGCTTTCTTT.

This clonotype came up many times. The CDR3 DNA sequence: TGCAGCGTTGAAGATGGGGACAGGGACGAGCAGTACTTC. Translated: CSVEDGDRDEQYF. The gene calls are TRBV29-1 and TRBJ2-7, with TRBD1 matching over 9 bases. J lost 5 bases, V lost 0 bases, and 2 bases had no gene match. The CDR3 length is 13 residues. CDR1 is SQVTM, CDR2 ANQGSEA, per germline.

This clonotype was observed at least ten times. The J gene is TRBJ2-2, the V gene TRBV7-2; TRBD1 agrees at 8 bases. The CDR3 spans 15 residues. Looked up from germline, CDR1 is SGHTA and CDR2 is FQGNSA. V shed 0 bases and J 4 bases; nucleotides not matched to a gene: 1. This chain's CDR3 is CASSLATGGTGELFF. The CDR3 nucleotides are TGTGCCAGCAGCTTAGCAACAGGGGGCACCGGGGAGCTGTTTTTT.

The chain has TRBV18 and TRBJ1-2; 7 nucleotides agree with TRBD1. This CDR3 region has 15 residues. V gave up 3 bases and J gave up 7 bases; unmatched junction bases: 11. Germline loops: CDR1 KGHSH, CDR2 LQKENI. DNA for the CDR3: TGTGCCAGCTCACCCGCACCCGGGACAGAGTCTGGCTACACCTTC. Translated, it gives CASSPAPGTESGYTF.

This clonotype was observed a few times. A much larger clone is a single base away; this may be a read error. The rearrangement joins TRBV24-1 to TRBJ1-2; the match to TRBD1 covers 10 bases. Germline V gene data show CDR1 as KGHDR and CDR2 as SFDVKD. J was trimmed by 3 bases and V by 6 bases; bases with no gene match: 9. This CDR3 contains 16 residues. The CDR3 region is CATSPGSGQGDYGYTF. The CDR3 DNA reads as TGTGCCACCAGTCCCGGGTCCGGACAGGGGGACTATGGCTACACCTTC.

This clonotype has a count of ten or more. V usage is TRBV5-1 and J usage is TRBJ2-7; D possibly uses TRBD1 or TRBD2 (5 bases each). Germline lookup yields CDR1 SGHRS and CDR2 YFSETQ. Trimming removed 0 bases from V and 4 bases from J, with 11 bases in between. The CDR3 runs to 14 residues. The CDR3 protein is CASSLAGTLYEQYF. The CDR3 coding sequence is TGCGCCAGCAGCTTGGCCGGGACCCTTTACGAGCAGTACTTC.

The chain recombines TRBV29-1 with TRBJ1-3, with D tentatively TRBD1 (5 bases). This CDR3 is 11 amino acids long. V lost 7 bases to trimming and J lost 8 bases, with 12 bases between them. Germline V lookup: CDR1 SQVTM, CDR2 ANQGSEA. For the CDR3, the DNA is TGCAGCGCCGAGGGAGGGGACACCATATATTTT. It yields the protein CSAEGGDTIYF.

This clonotype was picked up many times. The J gene is TRBJ1-1, the V gene TRBV11-1, with D possibly TRBD1 on 5 matching bases. The CDR3 sequence is 12 residues long. V was clipped by 5 bases and J by 7 bases, with 11 bases between them. Per germline, CDR1 SGHAT and CDR2 FQDESV (reference sequence). DNA of the CDR3: TGTGCCAGCAGCCCTGACAGATTTGAAGCTTTCTTT. It specifies CASSPDRFEAFF.

The chain combines TRBV5-1 with TRBJ1-2; 8 bases map to TRBD1. The CDR3 totals 13 residues. Germline loops: CDR1 SGHRS, CDR2 YFSETQ. V trimming: 3 bases; J trimming: 6 bases; junction bases outside the gene matches: 4. The CDR3 DNA follows: TGCGCCAGCAGCTCGGGACAGGTAGATGGCTACACCTTC. It codes for CASSSGQVDGYTF.

This clonotype was recorded many times. The rearrangement links TRBV11-3 to TRBJ2-2; TRBD1 might be the D (6 bases). Germline V gives CDR1 SGHNT, CDR2 YENEEA. The ends were cut back, 5 bases at V and 6 bases at J, with 16 bases in the middle. The CDR3 runs 15 residues. CDR3 DNA: TGTGCCAGCAGCCCCAACCCGGGACAATCCGGGGAGCTGTTTTTT. It encodes CASSPNPGQSGELFF.

This clonotype was found many times. The chain carries TRBV12-3 or TRBV12-4 and TRBJ2-1, with 8 nucleotides matching TRBD2. The CDR3 sequence is 18 residues long. V was pared by 4 bases and J by 0 bases, with 11 bases of the junction left unmatched. The CDR3 region has the DNA TGTGCCAGCAGTTCTCCTCGGGGGGGCCTGTTCTCCTACAATGAGCAGTTCTTC. It yields the protein CASSSPRGGLFSYNEQFF.

The table lists this clonotype with many counts. The rearrangement links TRBV24-1 to TRBJ2-1; D call uncertain. CDR3 length: 15 amino acids. The V and J ends lost 1 base and 9 bases respectively, with 15 bases between them. The germline V gene encodes CDR1 KGHDR and CDR2 SFDVKD. CDR3 sequence: CATSDLRGRLGEQFF. The DNA for the CDR3 is TGTGCCACCAGTGATTTAAGAGGTCGGCTAGGTGAGCAGTTCTTC.

Written as DNA, the CDR3 is TGTGCCAGCAGCACCGCCCGACAGGGCAGCTACGAGCAGTACTTC. It is translated as CASSTARQGSYEQYF. This chain joins TRBV12-3 or TRBV12-4 and TRBJ2-7, with 7 positions matching TRBD1. Unmatched junction bases numbered 11, after V lost 6 bases and J lost 3 bases. The CDR3 length is 15 residues.

This clonotype was seen repeatedly, ten times or more. The rearrangement uses TRBV10-3 and TRBJ2-3; D not resolved. Between the trimmed V and J ends, which lost 0 bases and 3 bases, there was a span of 4 bases. Germline V gene lookup returns CDR1 ENHRY and CDR2 SYGVKD. The CDR3 contains 13 residues. CDR3 loop: CAISESGTDTQYF. DNA for the CDR3: TGTGCCATCAGTGAGTCGGGGACAGATACGCAGTATTTT.

The chain joins TRBV7-2 to TRBJ2-7; 7 nucleotides align to TRBD2. V gave up 5 bases and J gave up 2 bases; unmatched junction bases: 6. CDR1 SGHTA and CDR2 FQGNSA come from the germline V gene. The CDR3 loop spans 14 amino acids. CDR3: CASSPSGVAYEQYF. CDR3 DNA sequence: TGTGCCAGCAGCCCTAGCGGCGTGGCCTACGAGCAGTACTTC.

At least ten counts were recorded for this clonotype. J is TRBJ2-1 and V is TRBV10-1; D is ambiguous. The germline V gene has CDR1 WNHNN and CDR2 SYGVQD (reference sequence). The CDR3 loop spans 17 amino acids. Between the trimmed V and J ends, which lost 3 bases and 0 bases, there was a span of 15 bases. For the CDR3, the DNA is TGCGCCAGCAGTGAAGGCCAAGGACCGAGCTCCTACAATGAGCAGTTCTTC. This gives the protein CASSEGQGPSSYNEQFF.

This clonotype was seen repeatedly, ten times or more. The genes are TRBV7-9 and TRBJ2-3; 8 nucleotides agree with TRBD1. V shed 5 bases, J shed 5 bases, and the junction held 12 bases outside the gene matches. The germline CDR1 and CDR2 sequences are SEHNR and FQNEAQ (reference sequence). This CDR3 spans 16 amino acids. CDR3: CASSVRQGAVRDTQYF. The CDR3 nucleotides read TGTGCCAGCAGCGTAAGGCAGGGGGCGGTTAGAGATACGCAGTATTTT. Full variable domain (missing parts from reference TRBV7-9 and TRBJ2-3): DTGVSQNPRHKITKRGQNVTFRCDPISEHNRLYWYRQTLGQGPEFLTYFQNEAQLEKSRLLSDRFSAERPKGSFSTLEIQRTEQGDSAMYLCASSVRQGAVRDTQYFGPGTRLTVL.

This chain connects TRBV5-1 to TRBJ2-5; TRBD2 is a possible D gene (6 bases). V shed 5 bases and J shed 5 bases, with 19 bases lying between them. This CDR3 is 15 amino acids long. Looked up from germline, CDR1 is SGHRS and CDR2 is YFSETQ. DNA of the CDR3: TGCGCCAGCAGTCCTTCTGCGGGGAGTGGGGAGACCCAGTACTTC. The encoded protein is CASSPSAGSGETQYF.

This clonotype was detected ten times or more. The V and J genes are TRBV3-1 and TRBJ2-5; 11 nucleotides line up with TRBD1. From germline, CDR1 is LGHDT and CDR2 YNNKEL (reference sequence). V lost 4 bases and J lost 4; bases outside the gene matches: 5. The CDR3 covers 15 residues. The DNA for the CDR3 is TGTGCCAGCAGCCTGGGGACAGGGGGAGGAGAGACCCAGTACTTC. The encoded protein is CASSLGTGGGETQYF.

This clonotype was observed at least ten times. This chain links TRBV6-1 with TRBJ1-2; D unclear. The CDR3 is 14 amino acids. Germline V gene sequence: CDR1 MNHNS, CDR2 SASEGT. The germline V and J ends were trimmed by 1 base and 4 bases, with 10 bases remaining between them. In nucleotides, the CDR3 is TGTGCCAGCAGTGAAGGAAAGGGCCTCTATGGCTACACCTTC. Its translation: CASSEGKGLYGYTF.

This chain joins TRBV12-3 or TRBV12-4 and TRBJ1-5; a possible D gene is TRBD1 (6 bases). Deletions cut 10 bases from V and 4 bases from J, with 20 bases between. The CDR3 totals 15 residues. The CDR3 sequence is CATSSDSQRNQPQHF. For the CDR3, the DNA is TGTGCCACTTCCTCGGACAGCCAACGAAATCAGCCCCAGCATTTT.

In its sample, this clonotype was seen many times. The chain has TRBV7-2 and TRBJ1-2; perhaps TRBD1 as D (6 bases). CDR3 length: 13 residues. Germline assignment: CDR1 SGHTA and CDR2 FQGNSA. V was trimmed by 2 bases and J by 5 bases, leaving 9 bases between them. The CDR3 sequence: CASSLKGGYGYTF. The CDR3 DNA is TGTGCCAGCAGCTTAAAGGGGGGGTATGGCTACACCTTC.

The table lists this clonotype with many counts. The chain recombines TRBV19 with TRBJ1-2; D unclear. CDR1 LNHDA and CDR2 SQIVND come from the germline V gene (reference sequence). The germline V and J ends were trimmed by 6 bases and 1 base, with 15 bases remaining between them. The CDR3 covers 15 residues. The CDR3 nucleotides are TGTGCCAGTAGGCCGAACGGGCGACTTAACTATGGCTACACCTTC. This encodes CASRPNGRLNYGYTF.

This clonotype appeared many times. The chain uses TRBV3-1 and TRBJ2-1; D is undetermined. V lost 1 base and J lost 8, with 15 bases in between. Per germline, CDR1 LGHDT and CDR2 YNNKEL (reference sequence). This CDR3 region has 15 residues. CDR3 sequence (DNA): TGTGCCAGCAGCCAAGGGCCTATTTTACAATATGAGCAGTTCTTC. It specifies CASSQGPILQYEQFF.

This clonotype was seen at least ten times. This sequence joins TRBV7-3 and TRBJ2-1; 14 bases align to TRBD2. Germline V gene sequence: CDR1 SGHTA, CDR2 FQGTGA. The length of the CDR3 is 16 residues. The ends lost 5 bases at V and 7 bases at J; junction bases unmatched: 7. CDR3 protein: CASSARGTSGGNEQFF. In DNA, the CDR3 is TGTGCCAGCAGCGCCCGGGGGACTAGCGGGGGTAATGAGCAGTTCTTC.

In its sample, this clonotype was seen many times. V and J are TRBV7-9 and TRBJ2-3; 12 bases agree with TRBD2. J gave up 6 bases and V 5 bases, and 12 bases lay outside the gene matches. The CDR3 extends over 17 amino acids. Per germline, CDR1 SEHNR and CDR2 FQNEAQ (reference sequence). The CDR3 is CASSIQLAGGRSDTQYF. The CDR3 nucleotides are TGTGCCAGCAGCATTCAGCTAGCGGGGGGGCGTTCGGATACGCAGTATTTT.

J is TRBJ2-5 and V is TRBV2; D perhaps matches TRBD1 (6 bases). The CDR3 has 14 residues. The V gene lost 5 bases and the J gene lost 5 bases, with 15 bases spanning the gap. CDR1 SNHLY and CDR2 FYNNEI come from the germline V gene. CDR3 loop: CASSPLRGGETQYF. The CDR3 nucleotides read TGTGCCAGCAGTCCCCTCAGGGGTGGGGAGACCCAGTACTTC.